This T cell receptor beta chain was captured by sequencing in a study of PD-1 blockade in classical Hodgkin lymphoma. The overall study: Patients got intravenous nivolumab 3 mg/kg every 2 weeks.

Trimming pared 10 bases from V and 1 base from J, leaving 16 bases between. The CDR3 sequence is 14 residues long. CDR1 MNHEY and CDR2 SVGAGI come from the germline V gene. Study-wide findings and caveats: The authors have not defined what causes the repertoire differences, possibly disease activity or prior therapy.

Method: immunoSEQ multiplex PCR; TCRdb's copy keeps in-frame clones and lacks some. Here the sample spans approximately 80,000 clones, about nine tenths being singletons. The count of this clone is one. Its target is unknown. Every patient experienced relapse after autologous stem cell transplantation, and brentuximab vedotin exposure varied. The input for sequencing was peripheral blood mononuclear cells (PBMCs), taken at baseline. This TCR was recovered from a human donor with classical Hodgkin lymphoma. The J gene is TRBJ1-1, the V gene TRBV6-5; D is unresolved. The CDR3 here is CATKLGRGNTEAFF. DNA of the CDR3: TGTGCCACCAAATTAGGGAGAGGGAACACTGAAGCTTTCTTT.